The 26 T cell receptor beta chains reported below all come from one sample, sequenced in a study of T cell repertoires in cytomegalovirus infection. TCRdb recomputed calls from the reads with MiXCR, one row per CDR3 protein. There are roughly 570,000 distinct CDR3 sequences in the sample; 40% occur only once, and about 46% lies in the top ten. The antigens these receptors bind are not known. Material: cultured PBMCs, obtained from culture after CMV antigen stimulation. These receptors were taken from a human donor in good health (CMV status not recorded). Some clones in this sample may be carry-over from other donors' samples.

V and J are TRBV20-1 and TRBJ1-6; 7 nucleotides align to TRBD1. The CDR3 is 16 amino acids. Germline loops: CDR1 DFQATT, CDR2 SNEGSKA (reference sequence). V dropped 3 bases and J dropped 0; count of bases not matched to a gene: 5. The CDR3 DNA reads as TGCAGTGCTAGGACACAGGGGAGCTCCTATAATTCACCCCTCCACTTT. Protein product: CSARTQGSSYNSPLHF.

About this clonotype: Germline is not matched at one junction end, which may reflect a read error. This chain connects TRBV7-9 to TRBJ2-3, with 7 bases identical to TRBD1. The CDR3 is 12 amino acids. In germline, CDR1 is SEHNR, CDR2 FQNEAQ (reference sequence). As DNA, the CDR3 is TGTGCCAGCAGCCCCGACAGGGATAAGCAGTATTTT. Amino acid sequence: CASSPDRDKQYF.

CDR3 sequence reads: CASSLGPGTAYGYTF. The CDR3 nucleotides read TGTGCCAGCAGCTTAGGCCCGGGGACAGCATATGGCTACACCTTC. The J gene is TRBJ1-2, the V gene TRBV7-2; 7 nucleotides align to TRBD1. There are 15 residues in the CDR3. CDR1 and CDR2 (germline): SGHTA, FQGNSA. The ends lost 1 base at V and 5 bases at J; junction bases unmatched: 7.

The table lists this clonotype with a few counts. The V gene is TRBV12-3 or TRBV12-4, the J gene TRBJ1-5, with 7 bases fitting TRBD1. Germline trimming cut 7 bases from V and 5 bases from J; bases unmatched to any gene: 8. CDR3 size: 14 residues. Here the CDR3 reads CASKLEQGYQPQHF. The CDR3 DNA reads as TGTGCCAGCAAACTCGAACAGGGGTATCAGCCCCAGCATTTT.

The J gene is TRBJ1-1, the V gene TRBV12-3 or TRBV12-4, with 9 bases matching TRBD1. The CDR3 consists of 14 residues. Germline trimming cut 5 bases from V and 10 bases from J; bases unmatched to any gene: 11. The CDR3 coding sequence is TGTGCCAGCAGTCACCGGGACAGGGCCATAGGAGCTTTCTTT. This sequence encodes CASSHRDRAIGAFF.

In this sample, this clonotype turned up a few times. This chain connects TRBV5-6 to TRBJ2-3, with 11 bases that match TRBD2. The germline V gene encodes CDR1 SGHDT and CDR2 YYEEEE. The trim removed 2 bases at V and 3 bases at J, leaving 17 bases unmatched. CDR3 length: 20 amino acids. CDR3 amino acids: CASSLPITSGGPGMTDTQYF. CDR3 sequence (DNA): TGTGCCAGCAGCTTACCGATTACTAGCGGGGGACCGGGGATGACAGATACGCAGTATTTT.

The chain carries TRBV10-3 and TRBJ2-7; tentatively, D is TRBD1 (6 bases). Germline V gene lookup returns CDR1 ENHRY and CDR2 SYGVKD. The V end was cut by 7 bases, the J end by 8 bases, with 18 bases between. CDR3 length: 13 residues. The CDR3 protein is CAITQGHRAKQYF. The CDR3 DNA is TGTGCCATCACCCAAGGACACAGGGCTAAGCAGTACTTC.

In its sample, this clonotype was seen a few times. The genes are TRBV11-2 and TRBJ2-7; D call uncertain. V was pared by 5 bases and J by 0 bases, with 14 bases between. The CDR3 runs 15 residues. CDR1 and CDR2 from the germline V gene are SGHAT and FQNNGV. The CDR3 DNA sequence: TGTGCCAGCAGCCCGGACGGTGGGATCTCCTACGAGCAGTACTTC. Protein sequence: CASSPDGGISYEQYF.

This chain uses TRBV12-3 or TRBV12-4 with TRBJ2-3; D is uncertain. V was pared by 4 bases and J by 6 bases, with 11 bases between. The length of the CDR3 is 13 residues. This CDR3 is CASSSRLVDTQYF. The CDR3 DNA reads TGTGCCAGCAGTTCCCGGCTCGTCGATACGCAGTATTTT.

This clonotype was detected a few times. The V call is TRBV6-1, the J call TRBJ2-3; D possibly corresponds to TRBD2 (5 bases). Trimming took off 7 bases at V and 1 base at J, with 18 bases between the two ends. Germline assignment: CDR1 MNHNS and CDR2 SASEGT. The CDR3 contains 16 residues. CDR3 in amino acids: CASTPASREGTDTQYF. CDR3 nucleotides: TGTGCCAGCACCCCCGCTAGCCGCGAAGGCACAGATACGCAGTATTTT.

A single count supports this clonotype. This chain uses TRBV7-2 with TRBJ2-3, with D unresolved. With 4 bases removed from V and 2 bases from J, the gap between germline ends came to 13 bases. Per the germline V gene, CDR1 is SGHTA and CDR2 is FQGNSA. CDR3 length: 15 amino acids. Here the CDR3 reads CASSSRPGFTDTQYF. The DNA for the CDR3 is TGTGCCAGCAGCTCCCGACCCGGATTCACAGATACGCAGTATTTT.

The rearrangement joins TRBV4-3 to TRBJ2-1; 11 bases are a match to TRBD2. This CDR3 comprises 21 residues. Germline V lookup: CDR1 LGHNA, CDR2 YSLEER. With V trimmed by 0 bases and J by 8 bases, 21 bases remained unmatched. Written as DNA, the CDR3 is TGCGCCAGCAGCCAAGATCAAGGGTTGGCTAGCGGGAGGACCCGGCTGGATGAGCAGTTCTTC. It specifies CASSQDQGLASGRTRLDEQFF.

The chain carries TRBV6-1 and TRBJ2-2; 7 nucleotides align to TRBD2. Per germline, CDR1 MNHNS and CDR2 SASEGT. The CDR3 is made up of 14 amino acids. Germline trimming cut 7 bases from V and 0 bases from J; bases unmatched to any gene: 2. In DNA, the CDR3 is TGTGCCAGCATGCGGGAGCCGAACACCGGGGAGCTGTTTTTT. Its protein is CASMREPNTGELFF.

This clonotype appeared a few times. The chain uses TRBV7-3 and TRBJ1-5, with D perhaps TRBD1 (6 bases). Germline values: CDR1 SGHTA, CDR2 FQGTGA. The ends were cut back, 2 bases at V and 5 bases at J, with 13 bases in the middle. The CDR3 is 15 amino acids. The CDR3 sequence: CASSLVGGTDQPQHF. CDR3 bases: TGTGCCAGCAGCTTAGTTGGGGGCACCGATCAGCCCCAGCATTTT.

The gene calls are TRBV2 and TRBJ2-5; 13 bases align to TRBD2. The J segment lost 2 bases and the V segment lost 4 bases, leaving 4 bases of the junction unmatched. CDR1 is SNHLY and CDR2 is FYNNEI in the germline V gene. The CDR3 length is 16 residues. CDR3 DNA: TGTGCCAGCAGTGGCAGACTAGCGGGGGGACAAGAGACCCAGTACTTC. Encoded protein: CASSGRLAGGQETQYF.

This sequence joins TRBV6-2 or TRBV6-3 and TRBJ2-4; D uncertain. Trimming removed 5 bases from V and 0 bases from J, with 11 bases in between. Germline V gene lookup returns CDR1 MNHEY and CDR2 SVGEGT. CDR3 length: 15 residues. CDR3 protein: CASSGKYLAKNIQYF. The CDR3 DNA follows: TGTGCCAGCAGTGGGAAGTATCTAGCCAAAAACATTCAGTACTTC.

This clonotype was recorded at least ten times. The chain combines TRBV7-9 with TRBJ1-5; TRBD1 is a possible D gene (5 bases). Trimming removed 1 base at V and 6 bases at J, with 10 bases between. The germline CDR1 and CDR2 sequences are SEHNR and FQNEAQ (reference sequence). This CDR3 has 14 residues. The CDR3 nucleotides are TGTGCCAGCAGCTTAGGGGGGATGGGTCAGCCCCAGCATTTT. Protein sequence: CASSLGGMGQPQHF.

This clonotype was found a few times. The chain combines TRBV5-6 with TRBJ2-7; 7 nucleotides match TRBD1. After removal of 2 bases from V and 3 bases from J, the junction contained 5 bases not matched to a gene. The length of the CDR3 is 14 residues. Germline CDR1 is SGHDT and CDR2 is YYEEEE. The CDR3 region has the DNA TGTGCCAGCAGCTTTAGGACAGGAAGCTACGAGCAGTACTTC. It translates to CASSFRTGSYEQYF.

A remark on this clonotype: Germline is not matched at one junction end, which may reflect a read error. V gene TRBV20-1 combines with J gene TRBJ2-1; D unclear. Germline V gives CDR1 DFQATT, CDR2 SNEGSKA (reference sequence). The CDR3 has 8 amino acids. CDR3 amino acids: CSAGEQFF. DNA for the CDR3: TGCAGTGCTGGAGAGCAGTTCTTC.

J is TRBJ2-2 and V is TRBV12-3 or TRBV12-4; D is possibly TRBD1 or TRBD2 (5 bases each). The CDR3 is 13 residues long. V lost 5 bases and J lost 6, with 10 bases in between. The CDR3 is CASSLGPAGELFF. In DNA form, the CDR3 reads TGTGCCAGCAGTCTGGGACCTGCCGGGGAGCTGTTTTTT.

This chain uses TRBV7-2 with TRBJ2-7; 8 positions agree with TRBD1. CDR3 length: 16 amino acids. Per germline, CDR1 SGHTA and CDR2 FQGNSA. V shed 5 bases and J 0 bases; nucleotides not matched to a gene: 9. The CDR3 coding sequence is TGTGCCAGCAGCCGGAACAGGGGGGAGAGCTCCTACGAGCAGTACTTC. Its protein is CASSRNRGESSYEQYF.

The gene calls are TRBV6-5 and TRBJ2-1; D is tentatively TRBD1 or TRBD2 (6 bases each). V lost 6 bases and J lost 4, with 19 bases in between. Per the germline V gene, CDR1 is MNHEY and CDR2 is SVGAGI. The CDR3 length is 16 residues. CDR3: CASSRGTTSLYNEQFF. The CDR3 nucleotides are TGTGCCAGCAGCAGGGGCACGACTAGTCTGTACAATGAGCAGTTCTTC.

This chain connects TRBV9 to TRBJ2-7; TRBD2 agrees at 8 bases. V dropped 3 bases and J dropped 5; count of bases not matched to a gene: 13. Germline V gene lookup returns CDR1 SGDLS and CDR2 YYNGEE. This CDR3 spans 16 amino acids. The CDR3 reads CASSGGAGGLGDEQYF. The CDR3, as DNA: TGTGCCAGCAGCGGAGGGGCGGGAGGTCTTGGTGACGAGCAGTACTTC.

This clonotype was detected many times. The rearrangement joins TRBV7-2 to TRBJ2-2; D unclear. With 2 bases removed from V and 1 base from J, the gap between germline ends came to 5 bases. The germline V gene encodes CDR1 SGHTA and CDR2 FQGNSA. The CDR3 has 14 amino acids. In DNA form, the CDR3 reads TGTGCCAGCAGCTTACAGCGGAACACCGGGGAGCTGTTTTTT. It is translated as CASSLQRNTGELFF.

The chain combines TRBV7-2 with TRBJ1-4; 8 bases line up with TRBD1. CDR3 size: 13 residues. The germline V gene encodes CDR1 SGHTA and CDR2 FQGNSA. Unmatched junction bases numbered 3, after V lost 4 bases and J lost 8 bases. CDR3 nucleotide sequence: TGTGCCAGCAGCTCGGGACAGGCGGAAAAACTGTTTTTT. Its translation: CASSSGQAEKLFF.

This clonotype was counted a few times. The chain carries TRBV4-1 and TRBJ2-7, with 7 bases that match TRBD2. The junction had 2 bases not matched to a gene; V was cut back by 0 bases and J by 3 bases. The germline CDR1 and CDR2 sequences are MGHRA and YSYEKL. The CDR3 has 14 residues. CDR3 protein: CASSQDWGGYEQYF. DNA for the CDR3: TGCGCCAGCAGCCAAGATTGGGGGGGCTACGAGCAGTACTTC.